Shown below are 23 T cell receptor beta chains from a single sample sequenced in a study of shared clonotypes between healthy human individuals. Assay used: immunoSEQ multiplex PCR; TCRdb lists only in-frame clones, some missing. The profile shows some 2,000,000 clones, roughly 94% of them singletons. The sample taken for sequencing was naive CD4+ T cells sorted from blood. Specified subset: CD45RA+ positively selected. The receptors stem from a man aged 18 to 29 in good health.

DNA for the CDR3: TGTGCCAGCAGCTCAGGGGCGGGGGCCCAAGAGACCCAGTACTTC. Its translation is CASSSGAGAQETQYF. The rearrangement joins TRBV11-3 to TRBJ2-5, with a tentative D call TRBD2 (7 bases). This CDR3 comprises 15 residues. Trimming pared 4 bases from V and 1 base from J, leaving 13 bases between. The germline gives CDR1 SGHNT, CDR2 YENEEA.

The chain combines TRBV19 with TRBJ2-5; a possible D gene is TRBD2 (5 bases). Germline CDR1 reads LNHDA; CDR2 reads SQIVND (reference sequence). The length of the CDR3 is 13 residues. Trimming stripped 5 bases from V and 5 bases from J, with 12 bases between. The CDR3 DNA sequence: TGTGCCAGTAGTGAGAGCAGAGGGGAGACCCAGTACTTC. Protein sequence: CASSESRGETQYF.

The gene calls are TRBV9 and TRBJ1-1; 7 bases map to TRBD1. This CDR3 contains 16 residues. Germline values: CDR1 SGDLS, CDR2 YYNGEE. J gave up 1 base and V 1 base, and 7 bases lay outside the gene matches. This CDR3 is CASSVTQGVGNTEAFF. CDR3 nucleotides: TGTGCCAGCAGCGTAACGCAGGGGGTAGGGAACACTGAAGCTTTCTTT.

The chain uses TRBV27 and TRBJ1-5; D perhaps matches TRBD1 (5 bases). Looked up from germline, CDR1 is MNHEY and CDR2 is SMNVEV (reference sequence). With 2 bases removed from V and 3 bases from J, the gap between germline ends came to 11 bases. This CDR3 spans 15 amino acids. Here the CDR3 DNA reads TGTGCCAGCAGTTTAAATAGACAGACCAATCAGCCCCAGCATTTT. Translating it yields CASSLNRQTNQPQHF.

This chain connects TRBV5-4 to TRBJ2-3; 7 bases match TRBD2. The CDR3 spans 14 residues. J was trimmed by 2 bases and V by 8 bases; bases with no gene match: 8. CDR1 and CDR2 (germline): SGHNT, YYREEE (reference sequence). CDR3 in amino acids: CASNRGDFTDTQYF. The CDR3 DNA is TGTGCCAGTAACCGGGGGGACTTCACAGATACGCAGTATTTT.

A word on this clone: The same CDR3 can be traced to other DNA sequences in this sample. The rearrangement joins TRBV5-1 to TRBJ1-1; D ambiguous. CDR3 size: 13 residues. Germline-derived CDR1 and CDR2 are SGHRS and YFSETQ. Trimming cost V 2 bases and J 1 base, with 6 bases left between them. In DNA form, the CDR3 reads TGCGCCAGCAGCTTTGAACGGAACACTGAAGCTTTCTTT. It encodes CASSFERNTEAFF. The complete variable domain, with remaining parts taken from reference TRBV5-1 and TRBJ1-1, reads KAGVTQTPRYLIKTRGQQVTLSCSPISGHRSVSWYQQTPGQGLQFLFEYFSETQRNKGNFPGRFSGRQFSNSRSEMNVSTLELGDSALYLCASSFERNTEAFFGQGTRLTVV.

This clone was counted once. The chain couples TRBV10-3 to TRBJ2-3, with 12 bases lining up with TRBD2. The V gene end was trimmed by 11 bases and the J gene end by 2 bases; junction bases not matched to a gene: 8. Germline lookup yields CDR1 ENHRY and CDR2 SYGVKD. The CDR3 is 15 residues long. The CDR3 is CAVRTSGINTDTQYF. The CDR3 DNA is TGTGCCGTTCGGACTAGCGGGATAAACACAGATACGCAGTATTTT.

As DNA, the CDR3 is TGCGCCAGCAGCTTGGCCTACAGGACTCAGGACAGGGCAGATGAGCAGTTCTTC. Encoded protein: CASSLAYRTQDRADEQFF. The chain carries TRBV5-1 and TRBJ2-1; 8 bases align to TRBD1. The V and J ends lost 0 bases and 8 bases, in that order; junction bases with no gene match: 16. The CDR3 is made up of 18 amino acids. Germline CDR1 is SGHRS and CDR2 is YFSETQ.

V usage is TRBV5-4 and J usage is TRBJ2-3; 9 bases are shared with TRBD1. This CDR3 region has 15 residues. The J segment lost 5 bases and the V segment lost 4 bases, leaving 8 bases of the junction unmatched. From germline, CDR1 is SGHNT and CDR2 YYREEE (reference sequence). CDR3 nucleotides: TGTGCCAGCAGCACAAGGACAGGGGCGCAAGATACGCAGTATTTT. Its protein product is CASSTRTGAQDTQYF.

This chain connects TRBV25-1 to TRBJ2-5; TRBD2 is a possible D gene (5 bases). This CDR3 has 14 residues. V was shortened by 3 bases and J by 2 bases, with 10 bases between the two germline ends. The V gene's germline CDR1 is MGHDK and CDR2 SYGVNS. CDR3 sequence: CASSEQEVQETQYF. The CDR3 nucleotides read TGTGCCAGCAGTGAGCAGGAGGTACAAGAGACCCAGTACTTC.

The chain is built from TRBV5-1 and TRBJ1-1, with D maybe TRBD1 (5 bases). There are 12 residues in the CDR3. The germline V and J ends were trimmed by 1 base and 6 bases, with 7 bases remaining between them. Germline V lookup: CDR1 SGHRS, CDR2 YFSETQ. The CDR3 DNA reads as TGCGCCAGCAGCTTGCTGGGGGCTGAAGCTTTCTTT. This translates into CASSLLGAEAFF.

The chain combines TRBV7-8 with TRBJ2-5; 13 nucleotides line up with TRBD2. The V and J ends lost 1 base and 5 bases, in that order; junction bases with no gene match: 7. The germline CDR1 and CDR2 sequences are SGHVS and FQNEAQ. This CDR3 has 17 amino acids. CDR3 loop: CASSLGRTSGSWETQYF. The CDR3 coding sequence is TGTGCCAGCAGCTTAGGAAGGACTAGCGGGAGTTGGGAGACCCAGTACTTC. The variable domain in full, with the rest retrieved from reference TRBV7-8 and TRBJ2-5, is GAGVSQSPRYKVAKRGQDVALRCDPISGHVSLFWYQQALGQGPEFLTYFQNEAQLDKSGLPSDRFFAERPEGSVSTLKIQRTQQEDSAVYLCASSLGRTSGSWETQYFGPGTRLLVL.

The chain has TRBV25-1 and TRBJ1-3; 7 nucleotides match TRBD1. Trimming removed 3 bases from V and 4 bases from J; junction bases left unmatched: 3. The germline V gene has CDR1 MGHDK and CDR2 SYGVNS. This CDR3 is 14 amino acids long. CDR3 sequence (DNA): TGTGCCAGCAGTGAGACAGGGTACGGAAACACCATATATTTT. Translating it yields CASSETGYGNTIYF.

The chain couples TRBV6-5 to TRBJ2-1; D not certain. Per the germline V gene, CDR1 is MNHEY and CDR2 is SVGAGI. Deletions cut 4 bases from V and 1 base from J, with 8 bases between. This CDR3 has 14 amino acids. CDR3 sequence: CASSLRFSYNEQFF. Written as DNA, the CDR3 is TGTGCCAGCAGTTTGCGTTTTTCCTACAATGAGCAGTTCTTC.

The chain combines TRBV7-2 with TRBJ2-7, with D possibly being TRBD2 (5 bases). This CDR3 contains 16 residues. Per germline, CDR1 SGHTA and CDR2 FQGNSA. The V end lost 1 base, the J end lost 6 bases, and 19 bases lay between the germline ends. The CDR3 spells CASSLVVLAKAGEQYF. The CDR3 DNA follows: TGTGCCAGCAGCTTAGTAGTGCTAGCCAAGGCCGGCGAGCAGTACTTC.

The genes are TRBV6-1 and TRBJ1-4, with D tentatively TRBD1 (6 bases). V lost 8 bases to trimming and J lost 9 bases, with 19 bases between them. The CDR3 extends over 14 amino acids. In germline, CDR1 is MNHNS, CDR2 SASEGT. CDR3 DNA sequence: TGTGCCAGCGGGGAAGGGGGACTTATTAAAAAACTGTTTTTT. It codes for CASGEGGLIKKLFF.

The chain couples TRBV30 to TRBJ1-1, with TRBD1 matching 7 bases. The CDR3 spans 14 residues. Germline CDR1 GTSNPN, CDR2 SVGIG (reference sequence). In DNA, the CDR3 is TGTGCTTCAGCCGAGGGGGCTCCGAACACTGAAGCTTTCTTT. The encoded protein is CASAEGAPNTEAFF.

The chain has TRBV21-1 and TRBJ2-2; TRBD2 reflects the table's D call only, with no check against the DNA. TRBV21-1 is annotated as a pseudogene. This CDR3 region has 16 residues. CDR3 coding DNA: TGTGCCAGCAGCAATGAGAGAGGGAAGAACACCGGGGAGCTGTTTTTT. It codes for CASSNERGKNTGELFF.

The count of this clone is one. The sample has other DNA sequences that encode this CDR3 too. The chain links TRBV5-4 to TRBJ2-5; perhaps TRBD1 as D (6 bases). The CDR3 totals 14 residues. Germline V gene lookup returns CDR1 SGHNT and CDR2 YYREEE (reference sequence). Trimming took off 2 bases at V and 1 base at J, with 9 bases between the two ends. CDR3 in DNA: TGTGCCAGCAGCTTACAGGGTCGCCAAGAGACCCAGTACTTC. Its protein is CASSLQGRQETQYF.

For the CDR3, the DNA is TGTGCCAGTAGTATCCCGGGACAGGACTTCCCTGAGCAGTACTTC. Encoded protein: CASSIPGQDFPEQYF. The chain is built from TRBV19 and TRBJ2-7; 8 nucleotides align to TRBD1. The CDR3 sequence is 15 residues long. Unmatched junction bases numbered 11, after V lost 3 bases and J lost 7 bases. Germline lookup yields CDR1 LNHDA and CDR2 SQIVND (reference sequence).

This chain connects TRBV5-6 to TRBJ2-6; maybe TRBD1 (6 bases). The CDR3 runs to 15 residues. Trimming took off 6 bases at V and 2 bases at J, with 12 bases between the two ends. CDR1 is SGHDT, CDR2 YYEEEE, per germline. CDR3: CASKYRVAGANVLTF. As DNA, the CDR3 is TGTGCCAGCAAATACAGGGTCGCTGGGGCCAACGTCCTGACTTTC.

The table lists this clone with a count of one. This chain joins TRBV11-3 and TRBJ2-2; possible D gene TRBD2, 8 bases. V gave up 4 bases and J gave up 4 bases, with 16 bases separating them. In germline, CDR1 is SGHNT, CDR2 YENEEA. This CDR3 is 16 amino acids long. CDR3 protein: CASSSGRGQSTGELFF. The CDR3, as DNA: TGTGCCAGCAGCTCCGGGAGGGGGCAGAGCACCGGGGAGCTGTTTTTT.

This clone has only a few counts. This sample also contains other DNA sequences that code for the same CDR3. This sequence joins TRBV5-1 and TRBJ2-5; no clear D gene. CDR3 size: 12 residues. V lost 0 bases, J lost 2 bases, and 2 bases lay in between. Germline lookup yields CDR1 SGHRS and CDR2 YFSETQ. The CDR3 spells CASSLVQETQYF. The CDR3 nucleotides are TGCGCCAGCAGCTTGGTTCAAGAGACCCAGTACTTC.